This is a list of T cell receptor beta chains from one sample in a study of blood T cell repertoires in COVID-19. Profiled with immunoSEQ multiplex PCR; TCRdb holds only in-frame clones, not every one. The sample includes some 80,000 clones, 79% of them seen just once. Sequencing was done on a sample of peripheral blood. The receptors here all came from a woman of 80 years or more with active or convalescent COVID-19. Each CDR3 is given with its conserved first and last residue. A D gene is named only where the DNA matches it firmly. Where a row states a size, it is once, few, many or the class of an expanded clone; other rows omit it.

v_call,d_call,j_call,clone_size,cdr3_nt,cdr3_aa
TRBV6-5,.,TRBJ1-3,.,TGTGCCAGCAGTTACAGGGGCCTCTCTGGAAACACCATATATTTT,CASSYRGLSGNTIYF
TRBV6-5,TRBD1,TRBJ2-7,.,TGTGCCAGCAGTCGGACAGGGAAGTACGAGCAGTACTTC,CASSRTGKYEQYF
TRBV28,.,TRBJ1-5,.,TGTGCCAGCAAGGAGAGCAATCAGCCCCAGCATTTT,CASKESNQPQHF
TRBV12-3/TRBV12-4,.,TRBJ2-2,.,TGTGCCAGCAGAGCTACCGCGACCGGGGAGCTGTTTTTT,CASRATATGELFF
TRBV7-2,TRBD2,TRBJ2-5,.,TGTGCCAGCAGCTTAACCCCTAGCGGGAGTGAGACCCAGTACTTC,CASSLTPSGSETQYF
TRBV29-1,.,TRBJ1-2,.,TGCAGCGCCCAAGGCTCAAGGGGTGGCTACACCTTC,CSAQGSRGGYTF
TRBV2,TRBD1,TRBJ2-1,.,TGTGCCAGCAGTGACAGGGGGTGGGCCTATAATGAGCAGTTCTTC,CASSDRGWAYNEQFF
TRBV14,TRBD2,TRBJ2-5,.,TGTGCCAGCAATCGCTGGGGAGCGGGACCAGAGACCCAGTACTTC,CASNRWGAGPETQYF
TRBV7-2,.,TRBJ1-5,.,TGTGCCAGCAGCTTGTCCCCTTATCAGCCCCAGCATTTT,CASSLSPYQPQHF
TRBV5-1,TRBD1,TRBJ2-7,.,TGCGCCAGCAGTTGGAGTCCGGACAGGGGAGTCGGCGAGCAGTACTTC,CASSWSPDRGVGEQYF
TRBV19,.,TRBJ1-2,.,TGTGCCAGTAGCCTACCAGGGGTAAGGGGCTACACCTTC,CASSLPGVRGYTF
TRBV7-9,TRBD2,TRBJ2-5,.,TGTGCCAGCAGCTTATTCGGGGGGGCCAGTGCTGGGAGTGCCCAGTACTTC,CASSLFGGASAGSAQYF
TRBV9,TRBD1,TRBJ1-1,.,TGTGCCAGCAGCCCTCGGACAGGGCACACTGAAGCTTTCTTT,CASSPRTGHTEAFF
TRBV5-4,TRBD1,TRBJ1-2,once,TGTGCCAGCAGCTTGGGTGGTTCGGGACAGCCCTATGGCTACACCTTC,CASSLGGSGQPYGYTF
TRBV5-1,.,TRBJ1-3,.,TGCGCCAGCCGAGAGGGCTCTGGAAACACCATATATTTT,CASREGSGNTIYF
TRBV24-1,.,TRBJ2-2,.,TGTGCCACCAGCGACTCTAAGTCAGTACGGGCCGGGGAGCTGTTTTTT,CATSDSKSVRAGELFF
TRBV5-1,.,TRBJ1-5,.,TGCGCCAGCAGCTTGTTACAGGGAGGGCAGCCCCAGCATTTT,CASSLLQGGQPQHF
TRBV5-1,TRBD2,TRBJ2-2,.,TGCGCCAGCAAACTGGAGGCGGGAGTTAACGGGGAGCTGTTTTTT,CASKLEAGVNGELFF
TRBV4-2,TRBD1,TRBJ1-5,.,TGTGCCAGCAGCCAAGCTTCGGCAGGGGGTCAGCCCCAGCATTTT,CASSQASAGGQPQHF
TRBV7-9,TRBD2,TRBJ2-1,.,TGTGCCAGCAGCACACAGCGGGAGCGGTATGAGCAGTTCTTC,CASSTQRERYEQFF
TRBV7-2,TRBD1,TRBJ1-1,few,TGTGCCAGCAGCCACACAGGGGGCACTGAAGCTTTCTTT,CASSHTGGTEAFF
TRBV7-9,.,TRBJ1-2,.,TGTGCCAGCAGCTTAGTCGCCAGGGATGGCTACACCTTC,CASSLVARDGYTF
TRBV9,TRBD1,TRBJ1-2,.,TGTGCCAGCAGCCCTACTGACAGGGTTTCGGGCTACACCTTC,CASSPTDRVSGYTF
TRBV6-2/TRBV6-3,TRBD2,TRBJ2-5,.,TGTGCCAGCAGTTACTCATCCCGTGGGACTAACACTCGAAAGACCCAGTACTTC,CASSYSSRGTNTRKTQYF
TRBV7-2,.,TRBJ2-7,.,TGTGCCAGCAGCTTAGTCCGCGCTACCTACGAGCAGTACTTC,CASSLVRATYEQYF
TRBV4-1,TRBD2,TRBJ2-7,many,TGCGCCAGCAGCCAAGTGTCGGGGGGATACGAGCAGTACTTC,CASSQVSGGYEQYF
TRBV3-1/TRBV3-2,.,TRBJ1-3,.,TGTGCCAGCAGCCAATCGGGGGAAGGAAACACCATATATTTT,CASSQSGEGNTIYF
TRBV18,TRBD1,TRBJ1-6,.,TGTGCCAGCTCGTCGGACAGGGCAACACCCCTCCACTTT,CASSSDRATPLHF
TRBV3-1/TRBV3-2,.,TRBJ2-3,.,TGTGCCAGCAGCCTGGGAGCCCTCCCCCTTATGCAGTATTTT,CASSLGALPLMQYF
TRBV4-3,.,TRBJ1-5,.,TGCGCCAGCAGCCAAGAATTCCTCGGTAGCAATCAGCCCCAGCATTTT,CASSQEFLGSNQPQHF
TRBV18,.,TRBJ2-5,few,TGTGCCAGCTCACCACCAACAGGGCGGGAGACCCAGTACTTC,CASSPPTGRETQYF
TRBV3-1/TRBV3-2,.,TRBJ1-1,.,TGTGCCAGCAGCCAAGGGACATTGAACACTGAAGCTTTCTTT,CASSQGTLNTEAFF
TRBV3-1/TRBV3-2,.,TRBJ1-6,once,TGTGCCAGCAGCCAGGTGCATGCGGGCTATTCACCCCTCCACTTT,CASSQVHAGYSPLHF
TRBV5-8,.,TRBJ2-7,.,TGTGCCAGCAGCTTAACTCCGGGAGATCCCTACGAGCAGTACTTC,CASSLTPGDPYEQYF
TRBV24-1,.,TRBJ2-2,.,TGTGCCACCGCCGGGAGATCGAACACCGGGGAGCTGTTTTTT,CATAGRSNTGELFF
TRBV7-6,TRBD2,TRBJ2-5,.,TGTGCCAGCAGCGGGTGGACTAGCGGGAGAGGGGGGCGCGAGACCCAGTACTTC,CASSGWTSGRGGRETQYF
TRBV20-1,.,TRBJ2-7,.,TGCAGTGGACAGGTCTCCTACGAGCAGTACTTC,CSGQVSYEQYF
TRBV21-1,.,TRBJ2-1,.,TGCCTCCTCGGACAGGGCAGGATGGGAGACTGCGAATATGAGCAGTTCTTC,CLLGQGRMGDCEYEQFF
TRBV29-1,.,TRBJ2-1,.,TGCAGCGTCACCCGGGGTAACAATGAGCAGTTCTTC,CSVTRGNNEQFF
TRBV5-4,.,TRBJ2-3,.,TGTGCCAGCAGCTTAACACCAGATACGCAGTATTTT,CASSLTPDTQYF
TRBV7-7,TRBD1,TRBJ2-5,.,TGTGCTAGCAGCCGGGACAGGGCTCAGCGTGAGACCCAGTACTTC,CASSRDRAQRETQYF
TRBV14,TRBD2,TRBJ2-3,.,TGTGCCAGCAGCCTGAGACTAGCGGTGAGCACAGATACGCAGTATTTT,CASSLRLAVSTDTQYF
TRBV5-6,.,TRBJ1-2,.,TGTGCCAGCCGCCGAGTTGGGGACATAGCTAACTATGGCTACACCTTC,CASRRVGDIANYGYTF
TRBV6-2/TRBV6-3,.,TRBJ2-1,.,TGTGCCAGCAGTTACTCGCCTAGTGGGAATGAGCAGTTCTTC,CASSYSPSGNEQFF
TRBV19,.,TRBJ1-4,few,TGTGCCAGTAGTACCTATAGCAGGGTAGGAGAAAAACTGTTTTTT,CASSTYSRVGEKLFF
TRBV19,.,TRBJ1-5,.,TGTGCCAGTAGTATTGACCCAGGTTCCAATCAGCCCCAGCATTTT,CASSIDPGSNQPQHF
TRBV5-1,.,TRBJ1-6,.,TGCGCCAGCAGCTTGATTGGCACCGGGAATTCACCCCTCCACTTT,CASSLIGTGNSPLHF
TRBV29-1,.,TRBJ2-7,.,TGCAGCGTTGAAGACAGGGAACAGTACTTC,CSVEDREQYF
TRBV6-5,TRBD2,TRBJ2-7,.,TGTGCCAGCAGTTACTCTGGGACTAGCGGGAGTGAGCAGTACTTC,CASSYSGTSGSEQYF
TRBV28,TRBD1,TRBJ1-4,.,TGTGCCAGCAGGAGATCCCTTCTTATAGGACAGGGTAGCGAAAAACTGTTTTTT,CASRRSLLIGQGSEKLFF
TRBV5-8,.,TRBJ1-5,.,TGTGCCAGCAGCGGGACGGGGGGTAGGCCCCAGCATTTT,CASSGTGGRPQHF
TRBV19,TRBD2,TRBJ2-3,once,TGTGCCAGTAGGCCATTAGCGGGGATTATCGATACGCAGTATTTT,CASRPLAGIIDTQYF
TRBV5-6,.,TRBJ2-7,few,TGTGCCAGCAGCTTGAGTCCAGGGGGGTCCTACGAGCAGTACTTC,CASSLSPGGSYEQYF
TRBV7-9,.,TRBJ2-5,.,TGTGCCAGCAGCCCGGGGGAGACCCAGTACTTC,CASSPGETQYF
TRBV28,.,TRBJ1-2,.,TGTGCCAGCAGCAGGGGATGGTACTATGGCTACACCTTC,CASSRGWYYGYTF